These 27 T cell receptor beta chains came from one sample sequenced in a study of blood T cell repertoires in COVID-19. Sequencing was performed with immunoSEQ multiplex PCR; in TCRdb, only in-frame clones are kept and a portion is missing. Counted here are around 100,000 clones, about 89% occurring once; the ten biggest clones make up around 3.4%. The sequencing input was peripheral blood. These TCRs come from an older woman with acute or convalescent COVID-19.

Regarding this clone: One junction end disagrees with the germline gene, perhaps due to a read error. The chain joins TRBV30 to TRBJ2-7, with D perhaps TRBD1 (6 bases). The germline gives CDR1 GTSNPN, CDR2 SVGIG (reference sequence). This CDR3 has 14 amino acids. CDR3: CAWSVPGATGAPFF. CDR3 bases: TGTGCCTGGAGTGTACCAGGGGCCACTGGGGCACCTTTCTTC.

A single count supports this clone. The V call is TRBV27, the J call TRBJ1-2, with 8 bases identical to TRBD1. CDR1 and CDR2 from the germline V gene are MNHEY and SMNVEV (reference sequence). The CDR3 sequence is 14 residues long. Trimming removed 2 bases from V and 8 bases from J; junction bases left unmatched: 7. This CDR3 reads CASSLGGQGVGYTF. The CDR3 DNA is TGTGCCAGCAGTTTAGGTGGACAGGGCGTAGGCTACACCTTC.

The V and J genes are TRBV12-3 or TRBV12-4 and TRBJ1-2; 8 bases agree with TRBD1. The CDR3 contains 13 residues. After removal of 4 bases from V and 7 bases from J, the junction contained 5 bases not matched to a gene. DNA of the CDR3: TGTGCCAGCAGTTATCAGGGGGCGAGTGGCTACACCTTC. Translated: CASSYQGASGYTF.

This clone was observed a handful of times. This chain links TRBV5-1 with TRBJ2-3; 9 nucleotides match TRBD2. Per the germline V gene, CDR1 is SGHRS and CDR2 is YFSETQ. This CDR3 contains 16 residues. With V trimmed by 2 bases and J by 2 bases, 6 bases remained unmatched. CDR3: CASSLLTSGHTDTQYF. The CDR3 nucleotides are TGCGCCAGCAGCTTACTGACTAGCGGACACACAGATACGCAGTATTTT.

The V and J genes are TRBV5-1 and TRBJ1-1; D is perhaps TRBD1 (6 bases). The CDR3 extends over 15 amino acids. Germline CDR1 is SGHRS and CDR2 is YFSETQ. Trimming pared 3 bases from V and 0 bases from J, leaving 12 bases between. CDR3 nucleotides: TGCGCCAGCAGCTCCGGGACAACCGTGAACACTGAAGCTTTCTTT. Protein sequence: CASSSGTTVNTEAFF.

The chain couples TRBV7-8 to TRBJ1-5, with D maybe TRBD1 (6 bases). In germline, CDR1 is SGHVS, CDR2 FQNEAQ. Trimming took 3 bases from V and 7 from J, leaving 13 bases between them. This CDR3 has 14 amino acids. CDR3 in amino acids: CASSFTGKEQPQHF. The CDR3 DNA reads as TGTGCCAGCAGCTTTACAGGGAAGGAACAGCCCCAGCATTTT.

This clone has a handful of counts. The junction departs from germline at one end; a sequencing error may be responsible. The chain has TRBV7-7 and TRBJ2-1; 7 bases line up with TRBD2. The CDR3 is 15 residues long. Germline V gene sequence: CDR1 SSHAT, CDR2 FNYEAQ (reference sequence). The CDR3 DNA follows: TGTGCTAGCAGCCCTCGAGGGGAGGGCTACAATGAGCAGTTCTTC. Its protein product is CASSPRGEGYNEQFF.

This clone appeared a few times. The chain uses TRBV7-8 and TRBJ2-1; D not resolved. The germline V gene encodes CDR1 SGHVS and CDR2 FQNEAQ. The CDR3 has 13 residues. Trimming pared 4 bases from V and 6 bases from J, leaving 10 bases between. Here the CDR3 DNA reads TGTGCCAGCAGCTCCCCCAGGATCAATGAGCAGTTCTTC. The encoded protein is CASSSPRINEQFF.

The chain uses TRBV4-2 and TRBJ2-5; 13 bases line up with TRBD2. After removal of 0 bases from V and 5 bases from J, the junction contained 3 bases not matched to a gene. The germline V gene has CDR1 LGHNA and CDR2 YNFKEQ. CDR3 length: 16 residues. DNA of the CDR3: TGTGCCAGCAGCCAAGAAGCGACTAGCGGGAGGGAGACCCAGTACTTC. Its translation: CASSQEATSGRETQYF.

This clone was counted a single time. This chain uses TRBV7-2 with TRBJ2-7; tentatively, D is TRBD1 (5 bases). Per the germline V gene, CDR1 is SGHTA and CDR2 is FQGNSA. There are 14 residues in the CDR3. V was shortened by 4 bases and J by 1 base, with 11 bases between the two germline ends. CDR3 in DNA: TGTGCCAGCAGCTCCCCCCAGGGATCCTACGAGCAGTACGTC. Its translation is CASSSPQGSYEQYV.

This clone was counted a single time. The chain employs TRBV7-2 and TRBJ2-5; a possible D gene is TRBD2 (6 bases). There are 14 residues in the CDR3. Germline lookup yields CDR1 SGHTA and CDR2 FQGNSA. V was clipped by 4 bases and J by 2 bases, with 11 bases between them. The DNA of the CDR3 is TGTGCCAGCAGCTCCGGGACTCTTCAAGAGACCCAGTACTTC. Translation gives CASSSGTLQETQYF.

The rearrangement uses TRBV15 and TRBJ2-2, with 9 bases identical to TRBD2. The CDR3 is made up of 18 amino acids. The germline V gene has CDR1 LNHNV and CDR2 YYDKDF (reference sequence). V was pared by 0 bases and J by 5 bases, with 10 bases of the junction left unmatched. The CDR3 here is CATSRDPQTSGRTGELFF. In DNA form, the CDR3 reads TGTGCCACCAGCAGAGATCCTCAAACTAGCGGGCGTACCGGGGAGCTGTTTTTT.

This clone was observed once. The chain is built from TRBV29-1 and TRBJ2-1; D is uncertain. The CDR3 runs 13 residues. Trimming removed 3 bases at V and 2 bases at J, with 8 bases between. Germline V gives CDR1 SQVTM, CDR2 ANQGSEA. The CDR3 bases are TGCAGCGTTGACAGACACACCTACAATGAGCAGTTCTTC. Translating gives CSVDRHTYNEQFF.

The rearrangement uses TRBV4-1 and TRBJ2-3; a possible D gene is TRBD2 (5 bases). Germline CDR1 reads MGHRA; CDR2 reads YSYEKL. This CDR3 has 14 residues. The ends were cut back, 2 bases at V and 8 bases at J, with 14 bases in the middle. The CDR3 DNA reads TGCGCCAGCAGCCAAACCCGGGAAAAAAGTACGCAGTATTTT. Its translation is CASSQTREKSTQYF.

The chain is built from TRBV5-1 and TRBJ2-7; D not resolved. This CDR3 is 15 amino acids long. The ends were cut back, 0 bases at V and 0 bases at J, with 10 bases in the middle. Per the germline V gene, CDR1 is SGHRS and CDR2 is YFSETQ. CDR3 nucleotide sequence: TGCGCCAGCAGCTTGGGAGGCGTCGACTCCTACGAGCAGTACTTC. Translation: CASSLGGVDSYEQYF.

The CDR3 DNA is TGTGCCAGCAGCTTTCAACCGCTAAACGAGCAGTACGTC. Its translation is CASSFQPLNEQYV. The chain carries TRBV7-8 and TRBJ2-7; D remains ambiguous. CDR1 and CDR2 (germline): SGHVS, FQNEAQ. Trimming shortened V by 3 bases and J by 5 bases, and 11 bases separated the two germline ends. This CDR3 comprises 13 residues.

V and J are TRBV2 and TRBJ1-5; 7 bases fit TRBD1. The length of the CDR3 is 12 residues. With V trimmed by 6 bases and J by 5 bases, 1 base remained unmatched. The V gene's germline CDR1 is SNHLY and CDR2 FYNNEI. This chain's CDR3 is CASSDRDQPQHF. The CDR3 region has the DNA TGTGCCAGCAGCGACAGGGATCAGCCCCAGCATTTT.

This rearrangement joins TRBV18 to TRBJ1-2; 7 bases line up with TRBD1. Per germline, CDR1 KGHSH and CDR2 LQKENI. J was trimmed by 2 bases and V by 5 bases; bases with no gene match: 2. The CDR3 is 13 amino acids. CDR3 DNA sequence: TGTGCCAGCTCATCGACAGGGAACTATGGCTACACCTTC. Protein: CASSSTGNYGYTF.

The chain employs TRBV6-5 and TRBJ2-2; possible D gene TRBD2, 5 bases. The germline V gene has CDR1 MNHEY and CDR2 SVGAGI. V lost 1 base to trimming and J lost 1 base, with 7 bases between them. The CDR3 totals 15 residues. In nucleotides, the CDR3 is TGTGCCAGCAGTTACTGGAGGAGGAACACCGGGGAGCTGTTTTTT. Its translation: CASSYWRRNTGELFF.

This rearrangement joins TRBV3-1 (or the pseudogene TRBV3-2) to TRBJ2-1, with a weak D call TRBD1 (6 bases). Germline CDR1 is LGHDT and CDR2 is YNNKEL (reference sequence). V lost 4 bases and J lost 0, with 13 bases in between. This CDR3 region has 16 residues. CDR3 sequence reads: CASSPRGGRSYNEQFF. The CDR3 region has the DNA TGTGCCAGCAGCCCCAGGGGCGGACGCTCCTACAATGAGCAGTTCTTC.

This chain joins TRBV10-1 and TRBJ2-2; weak D call: TRBD2 (6 bases). V was cut by 2 bases and J by 2 bases, with 9 bases left in between. CDR3 length equals 15 residues. CDR1 WNHNN and CDR2 SYGVQD come from the germline V gene (reference sequence). The CDR3 sequence is CASSERRGNTGELFF. The DNA for the CDR3 is TGCGCCAGCAGTGAGCGGAGGGGAAACACCGGGGAGCTGTTTTTT.

In its sample, this clone was seen once. This sequence joins TRBV18 and TRBJ2-4; the D is unclear. This CDR3 is 17 amino acids long. Germline loops: CDR1 KGHSH, CDR2 LQKENI. Trimming pared 2 bases from V and 0 bases from J, leaving 14 bases between. The CDR3 sequence: CASSPVAASLAKNIQYF. The CDR3, as DNA: TGTGCCAGCTCACCAGTGGCAGCGTCCCTAGCCAAAAACATTCAGTACTTC.

The gene calls are TRBV9 and TRBJ1-3; TRBD1 is a possible D gene (5 bases). The CDR3 spans 14 residues. V lost 0 bases to trimming and J lost 3 bases, with 7 bases between them. The germline CDR1 and CDR2 sequences are SGDLS and YYNGEE. CDR3 loop: CASSVGQNGNTIYF. The CDR3 region has the DNA TGTGCCAGCAGCGTAGGACAGAATGGAAACACCATATATTTT.

The chain joins TRBV5-1 to TRBJ2-5; 10 bases align to TRBD1. There are 15 residues in the CDR3. Trimming at V came to 4 bases and at J to 5 bases, leaving 8 bases not matched to a gene. Germline CDR1 is SGHRS and CDR2 is YFSETQ. This chain's CDR3 is CASSQAGTGVETQYF. CDR3 DNA sequence: TGCGCCAGCAGCCAAGCCGGGACAGGGGTTGAGACCCAGTACTTC.

About this clone itself: The sample contains more than one DNA sequence encoding this CDR3. The chain has TRBV18 and TRBJ1-1, with 7 bases identical to TRBD1. The V segment lost 6 bases and the J segment 0 bases; nucleotides outside the gene matches: 1. Germline V gives CDR1 KGHSH, CDR2 LQKENI. CDR3 size: 13 residues. CDR3 nucleotide sequence: TGTGCCAGCTCGGGACAGCTGAACACTGAAGCTTTCTTT. Translated: CASSGQLNTEAFF.

This chain joins TRBV18 and TRBJ1-1, with no clear D. Trimming cost V 3 bases and J 1 base, with 9 bases left between them. The CDR3 spans 14 residues. The V gene's germline CDR1 is KGHSH and CDR2 LQKENI. For the CDR3, the DNA is TGTGCCAGCTCACCGGTCCTAGAGAACACTGAAGCTTTCTTT. Protein: CASSPVLENTEAFF.

The CDR3 nucleotides read TGCAGCTCGCAGGTCGGGGACTATGGCTACACCTTC. It yields the protein CSSQVGDYGYTF. The chain recombines TRBV29-1 with TRBJ1-2; D remains unclear. V was shortened by 8 bases and J by 3 bases, with 13 bases between the two germline ends. Looked up from germline, CDR1 is SQVTM and CDR2 is ANQGSEA. The CDR3 extends over 12 amino acids. Looking up the rest from reference TRBV29-1 and TRBJ1-2 gives the full variable domain: SAVISQKPSRDICQRGTSLTIQCQVDSQVTMMFWYRQQPGQSLTLIATANQGSEATYESGFVIDKFPISRPNLTFSTLTVSNMSPEDSSIYLCSSQVGDYGYTFGSGTRLTVV.